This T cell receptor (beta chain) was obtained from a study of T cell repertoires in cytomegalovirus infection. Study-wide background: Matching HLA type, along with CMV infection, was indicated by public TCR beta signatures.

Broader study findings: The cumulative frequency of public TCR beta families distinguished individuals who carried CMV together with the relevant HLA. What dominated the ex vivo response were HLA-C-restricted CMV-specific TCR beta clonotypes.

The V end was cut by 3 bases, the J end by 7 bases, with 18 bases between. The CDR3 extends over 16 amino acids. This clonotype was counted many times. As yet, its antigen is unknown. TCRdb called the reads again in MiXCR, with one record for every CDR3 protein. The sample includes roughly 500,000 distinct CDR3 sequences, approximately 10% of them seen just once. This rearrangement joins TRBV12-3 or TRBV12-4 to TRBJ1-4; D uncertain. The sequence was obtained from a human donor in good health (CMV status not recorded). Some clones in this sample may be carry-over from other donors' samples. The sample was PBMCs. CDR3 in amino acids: CASSLWPSDNVEKLFF. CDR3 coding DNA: TGTGCCAGCAGTTTGTGGCCTTCTGACAATGTTGAAAAACTGTTTTTT.